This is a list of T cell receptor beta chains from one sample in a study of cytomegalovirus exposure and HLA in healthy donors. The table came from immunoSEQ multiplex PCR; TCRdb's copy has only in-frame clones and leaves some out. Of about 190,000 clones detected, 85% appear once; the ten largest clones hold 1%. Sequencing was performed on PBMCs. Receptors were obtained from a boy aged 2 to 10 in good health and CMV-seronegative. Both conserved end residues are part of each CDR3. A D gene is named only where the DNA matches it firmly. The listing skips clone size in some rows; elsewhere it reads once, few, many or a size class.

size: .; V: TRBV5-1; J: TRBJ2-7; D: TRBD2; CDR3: CASSLAPLAGRENLRRQYF; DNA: TGCGCCAGCAGCTTGGCGCCACTAGCGGGACGAGAGAATCTACGAAGGCAGTACTTC
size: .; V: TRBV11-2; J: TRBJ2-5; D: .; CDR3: CASRKLRPEGRGETQYF; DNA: TGTGCCAGCAGGAAGCTTAGACCGGAGGGGAGAGGCGAGACCCAGTACTTC
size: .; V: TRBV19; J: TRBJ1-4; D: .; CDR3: CASSIVRGSEKLFF; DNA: TGTGCCAGTAGTATAGTCCGGGGTAGTGAAAAACTGTTTTTT
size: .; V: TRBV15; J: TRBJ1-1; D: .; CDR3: CATSRDHGTEAFF; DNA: TGTGCCACCAGCAGAGATCACGGCACTGAAGCTTTCTTT
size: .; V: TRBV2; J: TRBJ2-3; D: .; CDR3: CALIRGRDAQYF; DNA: TGTGCCCTGATCCGAGGGCGGGATGCGCAGTATTTT
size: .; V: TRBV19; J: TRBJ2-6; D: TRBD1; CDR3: CASSVGTGSGANVLTF; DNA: TGTGCCAGTAGTGTAGGGACAGGCTCTGGGGCCAACGTCCTGACTTTC
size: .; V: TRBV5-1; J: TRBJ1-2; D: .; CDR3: CASSETTYGYTF; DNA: TGCGCCAGCAGCGAGACTACTTATGGCTACACCTTC
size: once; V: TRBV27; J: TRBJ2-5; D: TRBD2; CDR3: CASSWGGPRETQYF; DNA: TGTGCCAGCAGTTGGGGGGGACCAAGAGAGACCCAGTACTTC
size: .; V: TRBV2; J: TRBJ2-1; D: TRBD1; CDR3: CASTSGTAYEQFF; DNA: TGTGCCAGCACCTCCGGGACAGCATATGAGCAGTTCTTC
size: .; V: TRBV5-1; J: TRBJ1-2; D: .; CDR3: CASSLDDSINYGYTF; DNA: TGCGCCAGCAGCTTGGACGACAGTATAAACTATGGCTACACCTTC
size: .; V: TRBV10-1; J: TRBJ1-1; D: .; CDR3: CASSRDSITEAFF; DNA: TGCGCCAGCAGTCGGGACTCCATCACTGAAGCTTTCTTT
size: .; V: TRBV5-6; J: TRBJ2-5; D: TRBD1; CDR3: CASSLRTGGRETQYF; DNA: TGTGCCAGCAGCTTAAGAACAGGGGGACGGGAGACCCAGTACTTC
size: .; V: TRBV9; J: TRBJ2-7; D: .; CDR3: CASSVGGSGEQYF; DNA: TGTGCCAGCAGCGTAGGAGGGTCGGGAGAGCAGTACTTC
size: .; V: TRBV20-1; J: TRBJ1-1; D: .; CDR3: CSARGRNKAFF; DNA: TGCAGTGCTAGGGGCAGAAACAAAGCTTTCTTT
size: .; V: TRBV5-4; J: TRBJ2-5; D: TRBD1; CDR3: CASSQDRGETQYF; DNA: TGTGCCAGCAGCCAAGACAGGGGAGAGACCCAGTACTTC
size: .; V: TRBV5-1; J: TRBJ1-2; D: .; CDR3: CASSSLSGAHFYGYTF; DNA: TGCGCCAGCAGCTCCCTTAGTGGAGCTCACTTTTATGGCTACACCTTC
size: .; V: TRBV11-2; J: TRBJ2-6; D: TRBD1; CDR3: CASSLNRQGRSGANVLTF; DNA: TGTGCCAGCAGCCTCAATAGACAGGGCCGCTCTGGGGCCAACGTCCTGACTTTC
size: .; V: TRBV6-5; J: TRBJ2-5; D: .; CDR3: CATRRAGTQYF; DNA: TGTGCCACAAGGAGGGCGGGGACCCAGTACTTC
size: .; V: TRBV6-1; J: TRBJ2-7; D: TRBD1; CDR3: CASSEAGDSTYEQYF; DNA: TGTGCCAGCAGTGAAGCCGGGGACAGCACCTACGAGCAGTACTTC
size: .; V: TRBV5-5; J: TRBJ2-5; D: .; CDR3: CASSFRYRIETQYF; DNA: TGTGCCAGCAGCTTCCGATATAGAATTGAGACCCAGTACTTC
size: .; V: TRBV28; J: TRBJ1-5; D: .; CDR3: CASSLARSGSNQPQHF; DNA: TGTGCCAGCAGTTTAGCGAGGTCAGGGAGCAATCAGCCCCAGCATTTT
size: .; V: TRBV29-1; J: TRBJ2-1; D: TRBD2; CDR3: CSVDLELAGGRDEQFF; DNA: TGCAGCGTTGACTTAGAACTAGCGGGAGGACGAGATGAGCAGTTCTTC
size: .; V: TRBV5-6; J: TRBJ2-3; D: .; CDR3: CASSLGIGTPGTDTQYF; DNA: TGTGCCAGCAGCTTGGGAATTGGGACACCTGGCACAGATACGCAGTATTTT
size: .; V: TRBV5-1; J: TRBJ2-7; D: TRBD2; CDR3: CASSLSGSNYEQYF; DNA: TGCGCCAGCAGCTTGAGCGGGAGCAACTACGAGCAGTACTTC
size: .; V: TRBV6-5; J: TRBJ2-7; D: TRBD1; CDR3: CASSFLSGQENYEQYF; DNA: TGTGCCAGCAGTTTCCTATCGGGACAGGAAAACTACGAGCAGTACTTC
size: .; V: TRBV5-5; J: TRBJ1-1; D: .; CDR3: CASSLMVYSGTEAFF; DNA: TGTGCCAGCAGCTTGATGGTTTACTCAGGCACTGAAGCTTTCTTT
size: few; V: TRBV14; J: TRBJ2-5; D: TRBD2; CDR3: CASSRTGTSAFRETQYF; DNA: TGTGCCAGCAGCCGTACCGGGACTAGCGCCTTTAGGGAGACCCAGTACTTC
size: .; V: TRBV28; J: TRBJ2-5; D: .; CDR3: CASSLGGQETQYF; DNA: TGTGCCAGCAGTTTAGGGGGGCAAGAGACCCAGTACTTC
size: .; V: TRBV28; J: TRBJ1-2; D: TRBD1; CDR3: CASSVRQGYYGYTF; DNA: TGTGCCAGCAGTGTCAGACAGGGCTACTATGGCTACACCTTC
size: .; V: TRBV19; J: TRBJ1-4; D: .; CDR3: CASSTTRGEKLFF; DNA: TGTGCCAGTAGTACCACCAGGGGTGAAAAACTGTTTTTT
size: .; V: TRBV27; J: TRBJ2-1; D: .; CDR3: CASSLMAGEKNYNEQFF; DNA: TGTGCCAGCAGTTTGATGGCAGGGGAAAAAAACTACAATGAGCAGTTCTTC
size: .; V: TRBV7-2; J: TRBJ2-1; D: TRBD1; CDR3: CASSLSRGPYNEQFF; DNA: TGTGCCAGCAGCTTATCCAGGGGGCCCTACAATGAGCAGTTCTTC
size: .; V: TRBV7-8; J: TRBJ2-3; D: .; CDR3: CASSPFTDTQYF; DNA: TGTGCCAGCAGCCCTTTCACAGATACGCAGTATTTT
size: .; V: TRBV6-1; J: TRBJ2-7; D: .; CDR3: CASKVKGYEQYF; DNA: TGTGCCAGCAAGGTCAAGGGGTACGAGCAGTACTTC
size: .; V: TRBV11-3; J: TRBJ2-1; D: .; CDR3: CASSLGGWERASKNEQFF; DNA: TGTGCCAGCAGCTTAGGCGGTTGGGAGCGAGCCTCCAAGAATGAGCAGTTCTTC
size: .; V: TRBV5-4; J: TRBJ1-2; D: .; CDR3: CASSLADRLGGYTF; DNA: TGTGCCAGCAGCTTGGCCGACAGGTTAGGCGGCTACACCTTC
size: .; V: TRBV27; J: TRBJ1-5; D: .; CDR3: CASTSKWGVEQPQHF; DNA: TGTGCCAGCACCTCGAAGTGGGGGGTCGAGCAGCCCCAGCATTTT
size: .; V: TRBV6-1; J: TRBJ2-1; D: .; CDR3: CASRFRGEQFF; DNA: TGTGCCAGCCGCTTTCGGGGTGAGCAGTTCTTC
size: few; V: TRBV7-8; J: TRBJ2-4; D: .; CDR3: CASSPGGQGSEYF; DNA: TGTGCCAGCAGCCCCGGCGGGCAGGGGAGTGAGTACTTC
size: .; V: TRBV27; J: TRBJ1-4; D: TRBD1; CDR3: CASSSGGQGSEKLFF; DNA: TGTGCCAGCAGTTCCGGGGGACAGGGGTCGGAAAAACTGTTTTTT
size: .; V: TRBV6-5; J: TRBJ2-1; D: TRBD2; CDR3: CASSYGRVGEQFF; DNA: TGTGCCAGCAGTTACGGGAGGGTGGGTGAGCAGTTCTTC
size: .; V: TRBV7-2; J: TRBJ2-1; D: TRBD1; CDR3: CASSSPWDRGRYEQFF; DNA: TGTGCCAGCAGCTCACCTTGGGACAGGGGGCGATATGAGCAGTTCTTC
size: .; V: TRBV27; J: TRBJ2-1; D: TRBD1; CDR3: CASSFSGQGSDEQFF; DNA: TGTGCCAGCAGTTTTTCGGGACAGGGGTCCGATGAGCAGTTCTTC
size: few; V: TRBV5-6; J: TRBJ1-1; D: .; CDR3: CASSPTIHMNTEAFF; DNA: TGTGCCAGCAGCCCCACAATACACATGAACACTGAAGCTTTCTTT
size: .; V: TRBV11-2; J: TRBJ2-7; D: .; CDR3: CASSLGTGGSYEQYF; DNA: TGTGCCAGCAGCCTAGGGACCGGGGGTTCCTACGAGCAGTACTTC
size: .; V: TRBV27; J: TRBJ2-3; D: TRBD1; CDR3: CASSSRQGARDTQYF; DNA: TGTGCCAGCAGTTCCCGACAGGGAGCTAGAGATACGCAGTATTTT
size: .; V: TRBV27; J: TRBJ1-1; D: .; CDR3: CASNAKRRGNTEAFF; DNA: TGTGCCAGCAACGCGAAGCGACGGGGGAACACTGAAGCTTTCTTT
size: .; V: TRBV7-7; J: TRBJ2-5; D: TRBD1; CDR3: CASSLRPGQGGETQYF; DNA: TGTGCCAGCAGCTTGAGGCCGGGACAGGGCGGGGAGACCCAGTACTTC
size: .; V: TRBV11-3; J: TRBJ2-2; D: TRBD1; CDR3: CASSFGQGIGTGELFF; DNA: TGTGCCAGCAGCTTCGGACAGGGTATAGGGACCGGGGAGCTGTTTTTT